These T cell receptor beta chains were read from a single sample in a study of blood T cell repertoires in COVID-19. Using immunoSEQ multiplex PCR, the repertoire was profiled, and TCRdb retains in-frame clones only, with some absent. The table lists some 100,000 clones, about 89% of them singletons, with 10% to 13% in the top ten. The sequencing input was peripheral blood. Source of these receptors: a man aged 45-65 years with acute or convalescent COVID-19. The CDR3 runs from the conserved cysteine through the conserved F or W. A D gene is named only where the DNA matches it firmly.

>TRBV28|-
CASSGGRGETQYF
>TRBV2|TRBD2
CASSTGGGIAAVVF
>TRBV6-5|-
CASRKRGEGTEAFF
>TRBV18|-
CASSPLSGEQYF
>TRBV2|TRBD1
CASALQGAGETQYF
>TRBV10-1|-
CASSELQGEAFF
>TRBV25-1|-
CASSEFRGTTNEKLFF
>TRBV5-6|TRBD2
CASSSTTSGRPNEQFF
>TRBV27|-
CASGTGNSYEQYF
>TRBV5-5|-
CASSFSGGNQPQHF
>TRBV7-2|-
CASSLARGSYEQYF